A single sample is the source of the 5 T cell receptor beta chains below, sequenced in a study of glioma-infiltrating T cells after dendritic cell vaccination. Some clones are missing from TCRdb's copy, which holds only in-frame ones; the method was immunoSEQ multiplex PCR. The sample consists of under 130,000 clones, 90% of them appearing once. Sample time point: after dendritic cell vaccination, including at tumor progression/relapse. Sequenced material: blood, taken after dendritic cell vaccination. The receptor source for this set is a human donor with glioblastoma.

V gene TRBV5-6 combines with J gene TRBJ1-2; D possibly corresponds to TRBD1 (5 bases). Germline V gene sequence: CDR1 SGHDT, CDR2 YYEEEE. The V gene lost 6 bases and the J gene lost 4 bases, with 16 bases spanning the gap. This CDR3 contains 14 residues. The CDR3 DNA sequence: TGTGCCAGCAACCCGGGGGGAGCATCCTATGGCTACACCTTC. Its protein is CASNPGGASYGYTF. Supplemented by reference TRBV5-6 and TRBJ1-2, the full variable domain reads DAGVTQSPTHLIKTRGQQVTLRCSPKSGHDTVSWYQQALGQGPQFIFQYYEEEERQRGNFPDRFSGHQFPNYSSELNVNALLLGDSALYLCASNPGGASYGYTFGSGTRLTVV.

The chain is built from TRBV5-1 and TRBJ2-1; 14 bases are shared with TRBD2. Germline V CDR1 and CDR2: SGHRS, YFSETQ. This CDR3 is 16 amino acids long. J gave up 8 bases and V 4 bases, and 8 bases lay outside the gene matches. For the CDR3, the DNA is TGCGCCAGCAGCGTCGGGACTAGCGGGAGAGGGGATGAGCAGTTCTTC. This codes for CASSVGTSGRGDEQFF.

The J gene is TRBJ2-1, the V gene TRBV5-6; TRBD1 might be the D (6 bases). The V end was cut by 4 bases, the J end by 7 bases, with 12 bases between. Germline CDR1 SGHDT, CDR2 YYEEEE. The CDR3 length is 13 residues. CDR3 amino acids: CASSKTGVNEQFF. DNA of the CDR3: TGTGCCAGCAGCAAGACAGGCGTTAATGAGCAGTTCTTC.

The V call is TRBV6-1, the J call TRBJ1-6; 9 bases align to TRBD1. From germline, CDR1 is MNHNS and CDR2 SASEGT. Trimming removed 0 bases from V and 10 bases from J; junction bases left unmatched: 7. The CDR3 is 16 residues long. For the CDR3, the DNA is TGTGCCAGCAGTGAAGCGCAAGGGACAGGGAACTCACCCCTCCACTTT. Its translation is CASSEAQGTGNSPLHF.

This rearrangement joins TRBV15 to TRBJ2-2; D unresolved. The germline gives CDR1 LNHNV, CDR2 YYDKDF (reference sequence). The CDR3 spans 15 residues. Trimming took 0 bases from V and 1 from J, leaving 6 bases between them. CDR3 loop: CATSRDGVNTGELFF. The CDR3 nucleotides read TGTGCCACCAGCAGAGATGGAGTGAACACCGGGGAGCTGTTTTTT.